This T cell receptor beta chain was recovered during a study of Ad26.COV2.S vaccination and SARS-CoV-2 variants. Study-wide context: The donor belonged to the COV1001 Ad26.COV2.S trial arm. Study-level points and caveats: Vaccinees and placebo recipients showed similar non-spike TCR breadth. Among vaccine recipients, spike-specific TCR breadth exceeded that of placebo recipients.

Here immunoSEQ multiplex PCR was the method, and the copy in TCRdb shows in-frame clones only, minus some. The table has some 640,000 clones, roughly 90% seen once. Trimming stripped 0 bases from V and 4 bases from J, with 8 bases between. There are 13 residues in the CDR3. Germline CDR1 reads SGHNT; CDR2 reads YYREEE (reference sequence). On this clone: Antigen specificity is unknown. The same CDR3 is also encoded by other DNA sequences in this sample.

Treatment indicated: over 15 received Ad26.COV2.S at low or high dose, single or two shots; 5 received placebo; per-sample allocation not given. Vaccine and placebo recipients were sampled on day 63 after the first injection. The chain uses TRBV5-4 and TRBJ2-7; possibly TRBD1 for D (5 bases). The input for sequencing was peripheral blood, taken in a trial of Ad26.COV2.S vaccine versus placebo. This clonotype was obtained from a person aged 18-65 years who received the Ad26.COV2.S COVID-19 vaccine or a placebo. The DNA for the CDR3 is TGTGCCAGCAGCTTGGGCAGGGCGTACGAGCAGTACTTC. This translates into CASSLGRAYEQYF.